This entry lists 28 T cell receptor beta chains sequenced from one sample in a study of T cell responses to AZD1222 COVID-19 vaccine. Generated by immunoSEQ multiplex PCR, the TCRdb table keeps only in-frame clones and is missing some. The table includes about 140,000 clones, 80% to 95% detected once. The starting material was peripheral blood, obtained 28 days after the second AZD1222 dose. The source is an adult who received the AZD1222 COVID-19 vaccine.

The rearrangement links TRBV12-3 or TRBV12-4 to TRBJ2-3; D remains unclear. V was cut by 4 bases and J by 7 bases, with 9 bases left in between. CDR3 size: 12 residues. The chain's CDR3 is CASSSRTNTQYF. For the CDR3, the DNA is TGTGCCAGCAGTTCCCGTACGAATACGCAGTATTTT.

The rearrangement uses TRBV3-1 (or the pseudogene TRBV3-2) and TRBJ1-1; D is ambiguous. V was cut by 1 base and J by 0 bases, with 3 bases left in between. Germline V gives CDR1 LGHDT, CDR2 YNNKEL (reference sequence). The CDR3 is 13 amino acids. The CDR3 DNA reads TGTGCCAGCAGCCAAGTCTTGAACACTGAAGCTTTCTTT. Translation: CASSQVLNTEAFF.

This sequence joins TRBV5-6 and TRBJ2-1; 8 nucleotides line up with TRBD2. This CDR3 spans 14 amino acids. V was pared by 2 bases and J by 9 bases, with 7 bases of the junction left unmatched. The germline gives CDR1 SGHDT, CDR2 YYEEEE. The CDR3 nucleotides are TGTGCCAGCAGCTTCACCGGGACTAGTAGTGAGCAGTTCTTC. This encodes CASSFTGTSSEQFF.

This chain uses TRBV10-2 with TRBJ2-7; D may be TRBD2 (6 bases). The V and J ends lost 8 bases and 1 base respectively, with 15 bases between them. The CDR3 totals 14 residues. Germline CDR1 reads WSHSY; CDR2 reads SAAADI. This CDR3 reads CASLLGGGSYEQYF. In DNA, the CDR3 is TGCGCCAGCCTCCTGGGGGGAGGATCCTACGAGCAGTACTTC.

V usage is TRBV5-1 and J usage is TRBJ1-4, with 9 nucleotides matching TRBD1. Per the germline V gene, CDR1 is SGHRS and CDR2 is YFSETQ. The CDR3 is 14 residues long. The ends lost 5 bases at V and 10 bases at J; junction bases unmatched: 9. The CDR3 reads CASSTGTGQGKLFF. The CDR3 DNA is TGCGCCAGCAGTACCGGGACAGGGCAAGGAAAACTGTTTTTT.

This chain links TRBV7-2 with TRBJ1-2; D not certain. Trimming left V 2 bases short and J 8 bases short, with 12 bases between. The germline V gene has CDR1 SGHTA and CDR2 FQGNSA. The CDR3 spans 13 residues. CDR3 amino acids: CASSLSDRGGYTF. Here the CDR3 DNA reads TGTGCCAGCAGCTTATCAGATCGCGGCGGCTACACCTTC. Drawing the rest from reference TRBV7-2 and TRBJ1-2, the complete variable domain is GAGVSQSPSNKVTEKGKDVELRCDPISGHTALYWYRQSLGQGLEFLIYFQGNSAPDKSGLPSDRFSAERTGGSVSTLTIQRTQQEDSAVYLCASSLSDRGGYTFGSGTRLTVV.

The chain links TRBV19 to TRBJ2-2; no firm D call. With 6 bases removed from V and 2 bases from J, the gap between germline ends came to 16 bases. This CDR3 is built from 16 residues. Germline V gene data show CDR1 as LNHDA and CDR2 as SQIVND (reference sequence). CDR3 coding DNA: TGTGCCAGTAGGGGTGCCACCTACTCAAACACCGGGGAGCTGTTTTTT. This sequence encodes CASRGATYSNTGELFF.

The chain combines TRBV28 with TRBJ1-2, with a weak D call TRBD1 (5 bases). V dropped 6 bases and J dropped 6 bases, with 14 bases sitting between them. Germline V gene lookup returns CDR1 MDHEN and CDR2 SYDVKM. This CDR3 region has 13 residues. DNA for the CDR3: TGTGCCAGCAGACCTGGGGCAGGGAATGGCTACACCTTC. Protein: CASRPGAGNGYTF.

The chain is built from TRBV7-2 and TRBJ2-1; 12 bases fit TRBD1. Germline CDR1 is SGHTA and CDR2 is FQGNSA. Unmatched junction bases numbered 10, after V lost 5 bases and J lost 5 bases. There are 17 residues in the CDR3. The chain's CDR3 is CASSEPPGTGGDNEQFF. The CDR3 DNA is TGTGCCAGCAGCGAACCCCCCGGGACAGGGGGCGACAATGAGCAGTTCTTC.

The rearrangement uses TRBV10-2 and TRBJ2-2; 10 bases map to TRBD1. CDR3 length: 15 amino acids. Germline loops: CDR1 WSHSY, CDR2 SAAADI. J gave up 3 bases and V 7 bases, and 5 bases lay outside the gene matches. The CDR3 DNA reads as TGCGCCAGCAAAGCCGGGACAGGGGACACCGGGGAGCTGTTTTTT. This gives the protein CASKAGTGDTGELFF.

The genes are TRBV5-1 and TRBJ2-1, with 9 bases that match TRBD1. Looked up from germline, CDR1 is SGHRS and CDR2 is YFSETQ. J was trimmed by 5 bases and V by 7 bases; bases with no gene match: 7. The length of the CDR3 is 14 residues. The CDR3 region has the DNA TGCGCCAGCGGCCAACAGGGGGCGGACAATGAGCAGTTCTTC. Translation: CASGQQGADNEQFF.

This clone was seen a handful of times. The V call is TRBV5-4, the J call TRBJ1-2; tentatively, D is TRBD1 (6 bases). In germline, CDR1 is SGHNT, CDR2 YYREEE (reference sequence). CDR3 length: 13 amino acids. Between the trimmed V and J ends, which lost 2 bases and 5 bases, there was a span of 10 bases. CDR3 sequence: CASSFRGGYGYTF. CDR3 nucleotides: TGTGCCAGCAGCTTCAGGGGTGGGTATGGCTACACCTTC.

V is TRBV7-3 and J is TRBJ1-6, with a tentative D call TRBD1 (5 bases). With 5 bases removed from V and 7 bases from J, the gap between germline ends came to 12 bases. Germline loops: CDR1 SGHTA, CDR2 FQGTGA. The CDR3 totals 14 residues. CDR3 loop: CASSPGGDNSPLHF. The CDR3 region has the DNA TGTGCCAGCAGCCCCGGGGGTGACAATTCACCCCTCCACTTT.

This rearrangement joins TRBV18 to TRBJ1-6, with D perhaps matching TRBD1 (5 bases). Deletions cut 5 bases from V and 8 bases from J, with 13 bases between. The CDR3 is 14 amino acids. Germline V gives CDR1 KGHSH, CDR2 LQKENI. The CDR3, as DNA: TGTGCCAGCTCAAGTCAGGGAGTGGATTCACCCCTCCACTTT. It is translated as CASSSQGVDSPLHF. Drawing the rest from reference TRBV18 and TRBJ1-6, the complete variable domain is NAGVMQNPRHLVRRRGQEARLRCSPMKGHSHVYWYRQLPEEGLKFMVYLQKENIIDESGMPKERFSAEFPKEGPSILRIQQVVRGDSAAYFCASSSQGVDSPLHFGNGTRLTVT.

The chain carries TRBV24-1 and TRBJ1-2; 8 bases are a match to TRBD1. Germline V gene lookup returns CDR1 KGHDR and CDR2 SFDVKD. There are 15 residues in the CDR3. V was clipped by 5 bases and J by 3 bases; unmatched bases: 7. The chain's CDR3 is CATSGRDRGDYGYTF. Written as DNA, the CDR3 is TGTGCCACCAGTGGTCGAGACAGGGGTGACTATGGCTACACCTTC.

This chain uses TRBV12-3 or TRBV12-4 with TRBJ1-2, with unresolved D. V lost 2 bases and J lost 8, with 6 bases in between. The CDR3 consists of 11 residues. CDR3 residues: CASSLSDGYTF. CDR3 sequence (DNA): TGTGCCAGCAGTTTATCAGACGGCTACACCTTC.

The chain carries TRBV5-1 and TRBJ1-1; unclear D gene. The CDR3 has 14 residues. V was shortened by 9 bases and J by 3 bases, with 18 bases between the two germline ends. CDR1 is SGHRS, CDR2 YFSETQ, per germline. The CDR3 bases are TGCGCCACCAAAAATCCCCCTGTGGACACTGAAGCTTTCTTT. It is translated as CATKNPPVDTEAFF.

The chain carries TRBV4-3 and TRBJ2-2; TRBD2 might be the D (6 bases). CDR3 length: 15 amino acids. Per the germline V gene, CDR1 is LGHNA and CDR2 is YSLEER. Deletions cut 1 base from V and 8 bases from J, with 14 bases between. In nucleotides, the CDR3 is TGCGCCAGCAGCCAAGCTGGCGGGGTCATAGGGGAGCTGTTTTTT. It is translated as CASSQAGGVIGELFF.

V is TRBV15 and J is TRBJ1-6; D remains ambiguous. The CDR3 has 13 amino acids. Trimming pared 4 bases from V and 5 bases from J, leaving 6 bases between. Germline CDR1 is LNHNV and CDR2 is YYDKDF (reference sequence). The CDR3 sequence is CATSTGDNSPLHF. The CDR3 nucleotides are TGTGCCACCAGCACCGGAGATAATTCACCCCTCCACTTT.

The rearrangement uses TRBV12-3 or TRBV12-4 and TRBJ1-6; D gene unclear. Between the trimmed V and J ends, which lost 6 bases and 7 bases, there was a span of 7 bases. CDR3 size: 12 residues. The CDR3 nucleotides are TGTGCCAGCAGGAGGTTAAATTCACCCCTCCACTTT. Amino acids: CASRRLNSPLHF.

The V and J genes are TRBV19 and TRBJ1-5; D is perhaps TRBD1 (6 bases). The CDR3 contains 16 residues. CDR1 and CDR2 from the germline V gene are LNHDA and SQIVND (reference sequence). V gave up 4 bases and J gave up 7 bases, with 20 bases separating them. Written as DNA, the CDR3 is TGTGCCAGTAGTACCCCCGTGTGGGGGGCGGGGCAGCCCCAGCATTTT. As protein: CASSTPVWGAGQPQHF.

Worth noting for this clone: Different DNA sequences within this sample yield the same CDR3. The chain carries TRBV5-6 and TRBJ1-2; D remains unclear. The CDR3 spans 13 residues. V was cut by 0 bases and J by 4 bases, with 7 bases left in between. In germline, CDR1 is SGHDT, CDR2 YYEEEE. The CDR3 DNA follows: TGTGCCAGCAGCTTGGACCGGGCCTATGGCTACACCTTC. The encoded protein is CASSLDRAYGYTF.

The chain uses TRBV14 and TRBJ1-6; the D gene is possibly TRBD1 (6 bases). V lost 4 bases and J lost 10, with 17 bases in between. Germline-derived CDR1 and CDR2 are SGHDN and FVKESK. The CDR3 covers 15 residues. CDR3 protein: CASSRDTGSGSPLHF. CDR3 nucleotides: TGTGCCAGCAGCCGCGACACAGGGTCGGGGTCACCCCTCCACTTT.

This clone has just one count. This chain connects TRBV15 to TRBJ2-1; 7 bases agree with TRBD2. This CDR3 region has 14 residues. The V gene's germline CDR1 is LNHNV and CDR2 YYDKDF (reference sequence). Losses at the gene ends were 7 bases for V and 7 bases for J; bases not matched to a gene: 10. The CDR3 DNA reads TGTGCCACCACCGTAGCGGGCCGTGGGAATGAGCAGTTCTTC. Protein product: CATTVAGRGNEQFF. Full variable domain (outside the CDR3, taken from reference TRBV15 and TRBJ2-1): DAMVIQNPRYQVTQFGKPVTLSCSQTLNHNVMYWYQQKSSQAPKLLFHYYDKDFNNEADTPDNFQSRRPNTSFCFLDIRSPGLGDTAMYLCATTVAGRGNEQFFGPGTRLTVL.

This chain connects TRBV7-2 to TRBJ1-5; D gene unclear. The ends were cut back, 2 bases at V and 2 bases at J, with 7 bases in the middle. CDR3 length: 14 residues. Germline V gene data show CDR1 as SGHTA and CDR2 as FQGNSA. CDR3 protein: CASSLRGGNQPQHF. The CDR3 bases are TGTGCCAGCAGCTTACGAGGTGGCAATCAGCCCCAGCATTTT.

This chain links TRBV19 with TRBJ1-2, with D perhaps TRBD1 (6 bases). Trimming left V 11 bases short and J 2 bases short, with 21 bases between. The germline V gene encodes CDR1 LNHDA and CDR2 SQIVND (reference sequence). The CDR3 sequence is 15 residues long. The CDR3: CAATGEGRPNYGYTF. For the CDR3, the DNA is TGTGCCGCGACAGGCGAGGGGCGCCCGAACTATGGCTACACCTTC.

The chain couples TRBV10-3 to TRBJ1-3; 7 nucleotides line up with TRBD1. CDR3 length: 15 amino acids. The J segment lost 0 bases and the V segment lost 8 bases, leaving 7 bases of the junction unmatched. In germline, CDR1 is ENHRY, CDR2 SYGVKD. In nucleotides, the CDR3 is TGTGCCATCGCCCCGGGACAGCGCTCTGGAAACACCATATATTTT. Encoded protein: CAIAPGQRSGNTIYF.

The genes are TRBV6-5 and TRBJ2-3, with D perhaps being TRBD1 or TRBD2 (5 bases each). Germline CDR1 MNHEY, CDR2 SVGAGI. This CDR3 is built from 13 residues. Deletions cut 10 bases from V and 11 bases from J, with 22 bases between. The CDR3 nucleotides read TGTGCCACCCACCGGGACGGCACTGTTGGGCAGTATTTT. Translated, it gives CATHRDGTVGQYF.